Shown below are 14 T cell receptor beta chains from a single sample sequenced in a study of CD8 T cells in Susac syndrome. RNA totalling about 0.5 to 1 ug underwent reverse transcription with random hexamers. TCRdb re-called the immunoSEQ multiplex PCR reads through MiXCR, storing one row per CDR3 protein. The sample lists about 160,000 distinct CDR3 sequences, around 94% occurring once. The sample taken for sequencing was CD4+ T cells from PBMCs. The receptors come from a human donor with multiple sclerosis.

The V gene is TRBV3-1, the J gene TRBJ2-5; no reliable D call. V lost 4 bases and J 5 bases, leaving 14 bases between the germline ends. The CDR3 contains 14 residues. Germline loops: CDR1 LGHDT, CDR2 YNNKEL (reference sequence). CDR3 sequence (DNA): TGTGCCAGCAGCCCCTCTGGGGTTAAGGAGACCCAGTACTTC. It yields the protein CASSPSGVKETQYF.

The V gene is TRBV4-1, the J gene TRBJ1-5; the D gene is possibly TRBD1 (5 bases). There are 17 residues in the CDR3. V was shortened by 3 bases and J by 5 bases, with 20 bases between the two germline ends. Germline V lookup: CDR1 MGHRA, CDR2 YSYEKL. CDR3 bases: TGCGCCAGCAGCCACGGGCCGGGACGGGTAGAAGATCAGCCCCAGCATTTT. Protein product: CASSHGPGRVEDQPQHF.

This CDR3 reads CASSQDTGVWAQETQYF. DNA for the CDR3: TGTGCCAGCAGCCAAGACACAGGGGTGTGGGCCCAAGAGACCCAGTACTTC. This chain connects TRBV3-1 to TRBJ2-5, with 7 bases that match TRBD1. Germline CDR1 and CDR2: LGHDT and YNNKEL (reference sequence). The ends lost 0 bases at V and 1 base at J; junction bases unmatched: 8. This CDR3 is 17 amino acids long.

The chain employs TRBV2 and TRBJ2-7; perhaps TRBD2 as D (6 bases). The germline V gene encodes CDR1 SNHLY and CDR2 FYNNEI. The CDR3 is 17 residues long. Deletions cut 1 base from V and 4 bases from J, with 20 bases between. In nucleotides, the CDR3 is TGTGCCAGCAGTGAAGAGTGGGTGCTAGCCGGGACTTACGAGCAGTACTTC. Amino acid sequence: CASSEEWVLAGTYEQYF.

This sequence joins TRBV27 and TRBJ2-7; D may be TRBD1 (6 bases). From germline, CDR1 is MNHEY and CDR2 SMNVEV (reference sequence). Trimming removed 7 bases at V and 2 bases at J, with 9 bases between. The CDR3 runs to 12 residues. CDR3 region: CASIDRTYEQYF. Written as DNA, the CDR3 is TGTGCCAGCATTGACAGGACCTACGAGCAGTACTTC.

Concerning this clonotype: Lacking the conserved final phenylalanine or tryptophan, this CDR3 likely reflects a read error. The chain links TRBV7-9 to TRBJ2-7, with 9 nucleotides matching TRBD2. The CDR3 has 14 residues. Per germline, CDR1 SEHNR and CDR2 FQNEAQ (reference sequence). The V segment lost 4 bases and the J segment 6 bases; nucleotides outside the gene matches: 7. CDR3 region: CASSSSGKVTEQYS. CDR3 coding DNA: TGTGCCAGCAGCTCTAGCGGGAAAGTAACCGAGCAGTACTCC.

V gene TRBV6-4 combines with J gene TRBJ2-4; 9 positions match TRBD1. CDR1 MRHNA and CDR2 SNTAGT come from the germline V gene. The CDR3 loop spans 15 amino acids. J gave up 8 bases and V 6 bases, and 11 bases lay outside the gene matches. CDR3 DNA sequence: TGTGCCAGCAGCGGAGCCCGGGACAGGGCATACATTCAGTACTTC. Translated, it gives CASSGARDRAYIQYF.

The CDR3: CAWGGGWKVPTMNTEAFF. The DNA for the CDR3 is TGTGCCTGGGGGGGAGGTTGGAAGGTCCCCACTATGAACACTGAAGCTTTCTTT. The chain has TRBV30 and TRBJ1-1; maybe TRBD1 (5 bases). This CDR3 is built from 18 residues. Germline V gives CDR1 GTSNPN, CDR2 SVGIG (reference sequence). Trimming removed 5 bases from V and 0 bases from J, with 25 bases in between.

The chain carries TRBV27 and TRBJ2-4; D is unclear. This CDR3 is built from 11 residues. Trimming removed 5 bases from V and 6 bases from J, with 5 bases in between. Germline values: CDR1 MNHEY, CDR2 SMNVEV (reference sequence). For the CDR3, the DNA is TGTGCCAGCAGTCGGGCAAACATTCAGTACTTC. Its translation: CASSRANIQYF.

The chain combines TRBV6-5 with TRBJ1-2; no definite D call. V was cut by 6 bases and J by 5 bases, with 10 bases left in between. CDR3 length equals 12 residues. CDR1 and CDR2 from the germline V gene are MNHEY and SVGAGI. CDR3 nucleotides: TGTGCCAGCAGGGCCAGGAAATATGGCTACACCTTC. Translating gives CASRARKYGYTF.

Written as DNA, the CDR3 is TGTGCCAGCAGCTTGTCTCTAGGGATGTGGCAGAATCGTCTTGAAGCTTTCTTT. Translating it yields CASSLSLGMWQNRLEAFF. The J gene is TRBJ1-1, the V gene TRBV5-6; D not certain. There are 18 residues in the CDR3. Germline assignment: CDR1 SGHDT and CDR2 YYEEEE. Trimming shortened V by 1 base and J by 7 bases, and 26 bases separated the two germline ends.

CDR3 in amino acids: CASSPGTAYEQYF. The CDR3 DNA is TGTGCCAGCTCACCCGGGACAGCTTACGAGCAGTACTTC. The V and J genes are TRBV18 and TRBJ2-7; 7 positions agree with TRBD1. The CDR3 sequence is 13 residues long. V gave up 3 bases and J gave up 4 bases; unmatched junction bases: 3. Germline V gives CDR1 KGHSH, CDR2 LQKENI.

The V gene is TRBV30, the J gene TRBJ1-1; D gene unclear. This CDR3 comprises 13 residues. The germline V and J ends were trimmed by 2 bases and 1 base, with 8 bases remaining between them. CDR1 GTSNPN and CDR2 SVGIG come from the germline V gene (reference sequence). In DNA form, the CDR3 reads TGTGCCTGGAGTCGCCAGACGAACACTGAAGCTTTCTTT. This codes for CAWSRQTNTEAFF.

The gene calls are TRBV6-1 and TRBJ2-3; 7 nucleotides match TRBD1. This CDR3 has 14 residues. The trim removed 6 bases at V and 6 bases at J, leaving 9 bases unmatched. Germline CDR1 is MNHNS and CDR2 is SASEGT. CDR3 nucleotides: TGTGCCAGCAGGCCGGGACAGCCGGTGGATACGCAGTATTTT. Amino acid sequence: CASRPGQPVDTQYF.